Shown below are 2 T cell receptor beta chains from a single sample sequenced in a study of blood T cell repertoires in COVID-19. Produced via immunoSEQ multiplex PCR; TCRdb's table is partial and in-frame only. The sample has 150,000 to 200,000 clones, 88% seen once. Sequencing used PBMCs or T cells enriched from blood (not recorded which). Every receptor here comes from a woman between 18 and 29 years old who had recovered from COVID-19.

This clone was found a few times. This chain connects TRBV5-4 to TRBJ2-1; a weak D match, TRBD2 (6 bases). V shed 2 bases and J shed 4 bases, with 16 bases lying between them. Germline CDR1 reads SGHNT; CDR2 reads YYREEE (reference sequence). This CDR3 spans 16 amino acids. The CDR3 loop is CASSFGGSGTYNEQFF. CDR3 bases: TGTGCCAGCAGCTTCGGTGGTAGCGGAACTTACAATGAGCAGTTCTTC.

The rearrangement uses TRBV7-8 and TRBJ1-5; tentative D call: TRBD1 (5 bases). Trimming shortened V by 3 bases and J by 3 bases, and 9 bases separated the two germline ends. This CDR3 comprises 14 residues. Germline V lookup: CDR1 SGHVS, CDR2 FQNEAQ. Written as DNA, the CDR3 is TGTGCCAGCAGCTTGTGGGGGGTCAATCAGCCCCAGCATTTT. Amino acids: CASSLWGVNQPQHF.